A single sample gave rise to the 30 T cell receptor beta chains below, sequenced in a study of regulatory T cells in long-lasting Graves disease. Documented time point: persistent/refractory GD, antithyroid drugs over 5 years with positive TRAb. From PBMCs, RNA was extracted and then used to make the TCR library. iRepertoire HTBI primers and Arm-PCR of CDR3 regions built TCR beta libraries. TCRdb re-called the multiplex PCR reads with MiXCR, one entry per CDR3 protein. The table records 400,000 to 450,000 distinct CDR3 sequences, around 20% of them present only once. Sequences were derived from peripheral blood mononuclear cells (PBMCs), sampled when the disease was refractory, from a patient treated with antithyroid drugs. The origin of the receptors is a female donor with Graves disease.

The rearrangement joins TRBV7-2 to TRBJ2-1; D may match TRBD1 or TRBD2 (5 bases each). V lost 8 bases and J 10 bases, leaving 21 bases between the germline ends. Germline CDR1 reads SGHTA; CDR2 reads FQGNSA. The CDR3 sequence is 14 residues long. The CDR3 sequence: CASSLPQGRWEQFF. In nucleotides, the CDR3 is TGTGCCAGCTCCCTACCCCAGGGACGTTGGGAGCAGTTCTTC.

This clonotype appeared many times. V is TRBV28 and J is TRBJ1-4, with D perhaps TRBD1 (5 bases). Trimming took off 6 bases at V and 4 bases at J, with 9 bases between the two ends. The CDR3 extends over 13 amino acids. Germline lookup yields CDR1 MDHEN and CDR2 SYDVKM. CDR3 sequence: CASSSGSNEKLFF. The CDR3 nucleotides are TGTGCCAGCAGCTCAGGGAGTAATGAAAAACTGTTTTTT.

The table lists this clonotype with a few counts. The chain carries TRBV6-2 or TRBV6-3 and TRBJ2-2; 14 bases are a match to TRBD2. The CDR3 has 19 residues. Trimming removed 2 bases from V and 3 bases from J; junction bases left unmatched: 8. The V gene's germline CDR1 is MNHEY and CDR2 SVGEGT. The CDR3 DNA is TGTGCCAGCAGTTACACCTCCGGGACTAGCGGGAGTCACACCGGGGAGCTGTTTTTT. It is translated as CASSYTSGTSGSHTGELFF.

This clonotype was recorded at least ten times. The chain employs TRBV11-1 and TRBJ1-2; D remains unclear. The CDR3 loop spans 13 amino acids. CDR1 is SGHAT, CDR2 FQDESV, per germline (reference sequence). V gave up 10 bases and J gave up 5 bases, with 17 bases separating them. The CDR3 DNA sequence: TGTGCCACTGCTCGGATTCCGGCGTATGGCTACACCTTC. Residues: CATARIPAYGYTF.

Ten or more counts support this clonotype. CDR3 DNA: TGTGCCAGCAGCCAAGGGGGACAGGGGGCTACCAAAAACATTCAGTACTTC. Translation gives CASSQGGQGATKNIQYF. V usage is TRBV3-1 and J usage is TRBJ2-4; TRBD1 agrees at 12 bases. This CDR3 has 17 residues. Trimming cost V 1 base and J 2 bases; bases outside gene matches: 3. CDR1 is LGHDT and CDR2 is YNNKEL in the germline V gene (reference sequence).

The CDR3 DNA follows: TGTGCCAGCAGCTTGGATGGGGGGGGCGGAAATCAGCCCCAGCATTTT. It is translated as CASSLDGGGGNQPQHF. The V and J genes are TRBV11-2 and TRBJ1-5; TRBD1 is a possible D gene (6 bases). Germline values: CDR1 SGHAT, CDR2 FQNNGV. This CDR3 is 16 amino acids long. Trimming removed 3 bases at V and 4 bases at J, with 16 bases between.

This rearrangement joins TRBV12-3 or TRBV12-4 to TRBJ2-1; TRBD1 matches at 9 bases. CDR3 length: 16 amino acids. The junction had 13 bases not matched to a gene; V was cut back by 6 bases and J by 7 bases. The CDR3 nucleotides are TGTGCCAGCAGCCGACAAACGGGACAGGGTGGGAATGAGCAGTTCTTC. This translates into CASSRQTGQGGNEQFF.

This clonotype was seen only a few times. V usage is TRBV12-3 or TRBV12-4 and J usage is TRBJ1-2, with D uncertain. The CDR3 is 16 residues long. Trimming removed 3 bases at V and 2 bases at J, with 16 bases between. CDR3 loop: CASSFPTGQNNYGYTF. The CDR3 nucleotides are TGTGCCAGCAGTTTCCCCACGGGCCAGAACAACTATGGCTACACCTTC.

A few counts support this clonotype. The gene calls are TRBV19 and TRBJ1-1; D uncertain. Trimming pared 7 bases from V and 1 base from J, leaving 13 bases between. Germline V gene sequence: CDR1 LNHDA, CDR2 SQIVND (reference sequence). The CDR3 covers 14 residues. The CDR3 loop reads CASTTVRWNTEAFF. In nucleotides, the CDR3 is TGTGCCAGTACCACCGTTCGATGGAACACTGAAGCTTTCTTT.

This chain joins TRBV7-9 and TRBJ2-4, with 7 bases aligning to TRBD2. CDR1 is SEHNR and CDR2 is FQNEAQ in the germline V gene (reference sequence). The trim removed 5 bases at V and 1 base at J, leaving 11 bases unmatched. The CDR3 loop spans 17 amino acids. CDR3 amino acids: CASSLLLAGAAKNIQYF. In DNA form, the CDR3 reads TGTGCCAGCAGCCTCCTTTTGGCGGGAGCGGCCAAAAACATTCAGTACTTC.

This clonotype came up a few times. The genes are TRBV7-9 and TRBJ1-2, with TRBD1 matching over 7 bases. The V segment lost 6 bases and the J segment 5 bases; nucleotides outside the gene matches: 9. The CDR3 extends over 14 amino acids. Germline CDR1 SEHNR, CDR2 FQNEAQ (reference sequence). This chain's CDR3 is CASRPGGSNYGYTF. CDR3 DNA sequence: TGTGCCAGCAGACCAGGGGGGTCCAATTATGGCTACACCTTC.

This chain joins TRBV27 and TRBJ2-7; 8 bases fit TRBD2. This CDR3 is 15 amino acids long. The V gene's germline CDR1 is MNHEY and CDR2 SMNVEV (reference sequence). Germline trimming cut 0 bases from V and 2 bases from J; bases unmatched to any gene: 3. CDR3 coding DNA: TGTGCCAGCAGTTTATCTTTCGGGGGGGCCTACGAGCAGTACTTC. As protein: CASSLSFGGAYEQYF.

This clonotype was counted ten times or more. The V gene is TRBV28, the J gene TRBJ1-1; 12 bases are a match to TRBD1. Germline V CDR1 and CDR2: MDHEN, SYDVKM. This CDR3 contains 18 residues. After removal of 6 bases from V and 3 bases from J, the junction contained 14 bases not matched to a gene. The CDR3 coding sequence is TGTGCCAGCAGCCGCCCAATGGGACAGGGGGCGCGAGACACTGAAGCTTTCTTT. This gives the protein CASSRPMGQGARDTEAFF.

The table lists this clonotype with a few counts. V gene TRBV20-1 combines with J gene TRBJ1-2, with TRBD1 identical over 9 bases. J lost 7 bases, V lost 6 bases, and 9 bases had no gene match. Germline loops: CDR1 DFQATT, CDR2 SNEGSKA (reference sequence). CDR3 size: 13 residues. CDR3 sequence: CSAGTGSVPGYTF. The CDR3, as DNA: TGCAGTGCCGGGACAGGGAGTGTACCTGGCTACACCTTC.

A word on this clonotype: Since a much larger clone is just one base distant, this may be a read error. This CDR3 reads CASGLGTNTEAFF. The CDR3 nucleotides read TGTGCCAGCGGACTCGGGACAAACACTGAAGCTTTCTTT. The chain joins TRBV2 to TRBJ1-1; TRBD1 might be the D (6 bases). The CDR3 is made up of 13 amino acids. Germline values: CDR1 SNHLY, CDR2 FYNNEI. Trimming left V 8 bases short and J 2 bases short, with 12 bases between.

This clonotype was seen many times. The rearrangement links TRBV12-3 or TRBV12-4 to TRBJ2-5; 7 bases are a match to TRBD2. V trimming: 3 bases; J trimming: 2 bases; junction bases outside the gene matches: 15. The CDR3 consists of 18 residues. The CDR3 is CASSFFKFREGIQETQYF. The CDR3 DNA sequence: TGTGCCAGCAGTTTTTTTAAGTTTAGGGAGGGGATTCAAGAGACCCAGTACTTC.

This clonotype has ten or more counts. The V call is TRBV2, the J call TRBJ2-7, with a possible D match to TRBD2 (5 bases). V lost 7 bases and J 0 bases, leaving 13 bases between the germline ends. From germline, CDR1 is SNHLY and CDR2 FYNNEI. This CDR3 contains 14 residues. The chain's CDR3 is CASINEGSSYEQYF. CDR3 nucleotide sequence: TGTGCCAGCATTAACGAGGGCTCCTCCTACGAGCAGTACTTC.

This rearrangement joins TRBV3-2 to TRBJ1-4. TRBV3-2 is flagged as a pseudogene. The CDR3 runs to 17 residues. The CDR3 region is CASSIPLGGATNEKLFF. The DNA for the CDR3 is TGTGCCAGCAGCATTCCCCTAGGAGGGGCAACTAATGAAAAACTGTTTTTT.

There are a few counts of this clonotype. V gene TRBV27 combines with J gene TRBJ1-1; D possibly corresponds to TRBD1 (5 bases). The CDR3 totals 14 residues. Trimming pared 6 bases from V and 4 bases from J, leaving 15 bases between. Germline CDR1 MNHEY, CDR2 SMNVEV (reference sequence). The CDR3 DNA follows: TGTGCCAGCAGCACCTCATTCAGGGTCACTGAAGCTTTCTTT. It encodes CASSTSFRVTEAFF.

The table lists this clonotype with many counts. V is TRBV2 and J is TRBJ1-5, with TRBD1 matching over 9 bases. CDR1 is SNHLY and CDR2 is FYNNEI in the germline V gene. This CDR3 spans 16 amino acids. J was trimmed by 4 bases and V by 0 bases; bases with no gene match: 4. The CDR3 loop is CASSEALGTGNQPQHF. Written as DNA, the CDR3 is TGTGCCAGCAGTGAAGCGCTTGGGACAGGGAATCAGCCCCAGCATTTT.

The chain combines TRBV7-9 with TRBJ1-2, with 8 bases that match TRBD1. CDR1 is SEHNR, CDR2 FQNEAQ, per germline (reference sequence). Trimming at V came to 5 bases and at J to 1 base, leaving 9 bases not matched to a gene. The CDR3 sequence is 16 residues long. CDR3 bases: TGTGCCAGCAGCCTACCGGGACAGGACCTTAACTATGGCTACACCTTC. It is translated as CASSLPGQDLNYGYTF. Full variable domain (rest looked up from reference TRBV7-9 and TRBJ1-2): DTGVSQNPRHKITKRGQNVTFRCDPISEHNRLYWYRQTLGQGPEFLTYFQNEAQLEKSRLLSDRFSAERPKGSFSTLEIQRTEQGDSAMYLCASSLPGQDLNYGYTFGSGTRLTVV.

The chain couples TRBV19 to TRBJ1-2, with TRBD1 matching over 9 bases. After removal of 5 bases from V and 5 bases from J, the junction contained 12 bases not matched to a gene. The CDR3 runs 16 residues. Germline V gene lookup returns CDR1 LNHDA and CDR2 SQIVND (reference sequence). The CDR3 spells CASSPRGQGIRYGYTF. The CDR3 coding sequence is TGTGCCAGTAGTCCGCGGGGACAGGGAATTCGGTATGGCTACACCTTC.

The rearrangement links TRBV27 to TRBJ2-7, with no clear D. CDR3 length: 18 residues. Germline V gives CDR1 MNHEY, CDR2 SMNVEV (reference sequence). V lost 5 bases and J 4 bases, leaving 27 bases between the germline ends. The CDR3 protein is CASSPRVDLAPSFYEQYF. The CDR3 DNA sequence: TGTGCCAGCAGTCCCCGAGTCGATCTCGCCCCTTCCTTTTACGAGCAGTACTTC.

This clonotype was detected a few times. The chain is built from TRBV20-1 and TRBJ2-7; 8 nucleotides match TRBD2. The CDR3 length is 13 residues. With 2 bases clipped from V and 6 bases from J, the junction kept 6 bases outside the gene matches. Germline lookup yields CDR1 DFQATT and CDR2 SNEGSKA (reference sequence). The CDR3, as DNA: TGCAGTGCTAGAAAAGCGGGAGTAAGCGAGCAGTACTTC. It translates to CSARKAGVSEQYF.

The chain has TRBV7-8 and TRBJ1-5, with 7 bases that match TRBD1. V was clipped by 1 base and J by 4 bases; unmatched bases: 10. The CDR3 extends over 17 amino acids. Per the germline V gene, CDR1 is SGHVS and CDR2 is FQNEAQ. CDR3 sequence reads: CASSLGKGGGANQPQHF. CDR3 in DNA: TGTGCCAGCAGCTTAGGAAAGGGAGGGGGCGCGAATCAGCCCCAGCATTTT. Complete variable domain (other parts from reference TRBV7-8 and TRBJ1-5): GAGVSQSPRYKVAKRGQDVALRCDPISGHVSLFWYQQALGQGPEFLTYFQNEAQLDKSGLPSDRFFAERPEGSVSTLKIQRTQQEDSAVYLCASSLGKGGGANQPQHFGDGTRLSIL.

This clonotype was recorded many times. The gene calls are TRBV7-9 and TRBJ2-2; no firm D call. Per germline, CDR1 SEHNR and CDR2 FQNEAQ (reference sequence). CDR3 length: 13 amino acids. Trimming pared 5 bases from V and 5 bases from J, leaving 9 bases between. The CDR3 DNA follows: TGTGCCAGCAGCCCGACTGGGACCGGGGAGCTGTTTTTT. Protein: CASSPTGTGELFF.

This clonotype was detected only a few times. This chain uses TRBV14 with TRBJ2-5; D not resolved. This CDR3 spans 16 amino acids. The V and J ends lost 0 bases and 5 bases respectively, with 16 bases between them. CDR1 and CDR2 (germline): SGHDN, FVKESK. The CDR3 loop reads CASSQDLLRPRETQYF. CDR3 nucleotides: TGTGCCAGCAGCCAAGATCTATTACGACCGAGGGAGACCCAGTACTTC.

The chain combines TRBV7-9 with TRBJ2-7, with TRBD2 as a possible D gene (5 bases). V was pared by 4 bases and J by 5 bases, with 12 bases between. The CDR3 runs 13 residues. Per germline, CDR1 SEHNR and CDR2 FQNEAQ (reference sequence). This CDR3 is CASSSAGMHEQYF. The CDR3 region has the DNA TGTGCCAGCAGCTCAGCCGGGATGCACGAGCAGTACTTC.

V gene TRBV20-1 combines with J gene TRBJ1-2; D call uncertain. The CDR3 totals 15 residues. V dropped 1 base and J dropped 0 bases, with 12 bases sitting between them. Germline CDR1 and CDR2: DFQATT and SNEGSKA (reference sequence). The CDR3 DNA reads TGCAGTGCTAGAGTTTATTCAGGAGCTAACTATGGCTACACCTTC. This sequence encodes CSARVYSGANYGYTF.

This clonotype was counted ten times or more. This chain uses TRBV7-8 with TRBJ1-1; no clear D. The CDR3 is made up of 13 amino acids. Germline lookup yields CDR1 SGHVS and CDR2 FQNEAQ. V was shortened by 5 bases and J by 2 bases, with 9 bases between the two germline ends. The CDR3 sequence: CASSQEDNTEAFF. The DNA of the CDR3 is TGTGCCAGCAGCCAAGAGGACAACACTGAAGCTTTCTTT.